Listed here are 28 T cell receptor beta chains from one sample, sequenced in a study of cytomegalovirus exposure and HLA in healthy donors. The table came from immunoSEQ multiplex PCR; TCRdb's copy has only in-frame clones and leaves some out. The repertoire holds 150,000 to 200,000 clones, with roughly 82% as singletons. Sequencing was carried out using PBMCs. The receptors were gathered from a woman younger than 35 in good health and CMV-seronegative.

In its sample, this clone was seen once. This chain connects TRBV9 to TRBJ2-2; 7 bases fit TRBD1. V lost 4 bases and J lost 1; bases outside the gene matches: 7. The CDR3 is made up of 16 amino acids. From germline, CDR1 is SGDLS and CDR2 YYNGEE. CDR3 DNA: TGTGCCAGCAGCTTTAAGGGGACAGAGAACACCGGGGAGCTGTTTTTT. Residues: CASSFKGTENTGELFF.

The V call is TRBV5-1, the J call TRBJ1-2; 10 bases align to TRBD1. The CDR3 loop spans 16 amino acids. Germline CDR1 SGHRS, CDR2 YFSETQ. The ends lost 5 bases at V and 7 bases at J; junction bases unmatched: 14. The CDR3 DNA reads TGCGCCAGCAGTTCGACAGGGGGCGTGGGGCAGGTTGGCTACACCTTC. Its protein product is CASSSTGGVGQVGYTF.

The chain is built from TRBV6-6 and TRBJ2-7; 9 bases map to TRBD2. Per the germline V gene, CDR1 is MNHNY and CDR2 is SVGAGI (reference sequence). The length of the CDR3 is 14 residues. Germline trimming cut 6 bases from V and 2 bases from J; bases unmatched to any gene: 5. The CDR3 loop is CASRGGLATYEQYF. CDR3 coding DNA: TGTGCCAGCAGAGGGGGACTAGCCACCTACGAGCAGTACTTC.

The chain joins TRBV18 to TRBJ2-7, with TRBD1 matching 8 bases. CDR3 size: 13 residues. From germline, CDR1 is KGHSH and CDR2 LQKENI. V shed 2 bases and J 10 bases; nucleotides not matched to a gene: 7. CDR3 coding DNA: TGTGCCAGCTCACCAAAAGACAGGGGCGAACAGTACTTC. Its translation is CASSPKDRGEQYF.

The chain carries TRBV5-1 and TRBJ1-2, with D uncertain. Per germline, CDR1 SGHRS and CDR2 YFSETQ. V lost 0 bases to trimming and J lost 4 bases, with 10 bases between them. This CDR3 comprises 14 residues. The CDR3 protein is CASSLDSGSYGYTF. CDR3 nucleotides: TGCGCCAGCAGCTTGGATTCCGGGTCCTATGGCTACACCTTC.

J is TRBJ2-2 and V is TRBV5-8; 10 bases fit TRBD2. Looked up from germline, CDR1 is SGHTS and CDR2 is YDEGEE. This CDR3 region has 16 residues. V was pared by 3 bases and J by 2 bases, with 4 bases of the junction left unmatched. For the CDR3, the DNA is TGTGCCAGCAGCTGGACTAGCGGATTAAACACCGGGGAGCTGTTTTTT. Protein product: CASSWTSGLNTGELFF.

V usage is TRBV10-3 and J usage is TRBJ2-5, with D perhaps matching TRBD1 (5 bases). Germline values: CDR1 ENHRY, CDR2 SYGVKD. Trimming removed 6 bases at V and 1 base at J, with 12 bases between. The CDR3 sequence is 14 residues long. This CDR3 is CAIRTSGIQETQYF. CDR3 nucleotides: TGTGCCATCAGAACATCAGGGATCCAAGAGACCCAGTACTTC.

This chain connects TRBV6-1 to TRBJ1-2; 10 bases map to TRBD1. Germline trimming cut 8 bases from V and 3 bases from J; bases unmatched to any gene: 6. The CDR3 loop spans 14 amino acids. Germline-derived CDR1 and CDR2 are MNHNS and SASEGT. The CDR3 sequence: CASSSGTGDYGYTF. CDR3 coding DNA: TGTGCCAGCTCATCCGGGACAGGGGACTATGGCTACACCTTC.

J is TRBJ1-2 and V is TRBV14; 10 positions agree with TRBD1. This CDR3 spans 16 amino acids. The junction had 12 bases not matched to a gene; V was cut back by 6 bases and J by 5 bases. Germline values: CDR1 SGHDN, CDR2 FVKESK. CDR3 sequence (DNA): TGTGCCAGCAGTCGACAGGGGGCCCCGAATTCATATGGCTACACCTTC. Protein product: CASSRQGAPNSYGYTF.

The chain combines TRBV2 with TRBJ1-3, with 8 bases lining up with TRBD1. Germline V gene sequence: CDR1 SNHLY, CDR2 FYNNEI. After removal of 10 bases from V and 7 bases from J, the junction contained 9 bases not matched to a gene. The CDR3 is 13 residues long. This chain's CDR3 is CATPRQGMNTIYF. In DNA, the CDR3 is TGTGCCACCCCGAGACAGGGGATGAACACCATATATTTT. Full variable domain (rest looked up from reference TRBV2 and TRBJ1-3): EPEVTQTPSHQVTQMGQEVILRCVPISNHLYFYWYRQILGQKVEFLVSFYNNEISEKSEIFDDQFSVERPDGSNFTLKIRSTKLEDSAMYFCATPRQGMNTIYFGEGSWLTVV.

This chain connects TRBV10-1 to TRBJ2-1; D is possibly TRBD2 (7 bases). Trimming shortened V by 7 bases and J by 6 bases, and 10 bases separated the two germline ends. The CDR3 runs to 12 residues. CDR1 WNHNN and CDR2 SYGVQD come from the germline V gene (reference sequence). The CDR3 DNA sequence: TGCGCCAGCAAGGGGGGGTCCAATGAGCAGTTCTTC. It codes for CASKGGSNEQFF.

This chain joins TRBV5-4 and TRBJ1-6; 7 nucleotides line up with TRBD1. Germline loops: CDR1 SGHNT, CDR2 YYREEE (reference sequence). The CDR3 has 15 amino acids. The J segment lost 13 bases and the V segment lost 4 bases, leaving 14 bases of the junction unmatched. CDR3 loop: CASSPDDRAGFPLHF. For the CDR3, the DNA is TGTGCCAGCAGCCCTGACGACAGGGCCGGGTTTCCCCTCCACTTT. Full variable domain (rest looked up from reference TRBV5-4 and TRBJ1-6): ETGVTQSPTHLIKTRGQQVTLRCSSQSGHNTVSWYQQALGQGPQFIFQYYREEENGRGNFPPRFSGLQFPNYSSELNVNALELDDSALYLCASSPDDRAGFPLHFGNGTRLTVT.

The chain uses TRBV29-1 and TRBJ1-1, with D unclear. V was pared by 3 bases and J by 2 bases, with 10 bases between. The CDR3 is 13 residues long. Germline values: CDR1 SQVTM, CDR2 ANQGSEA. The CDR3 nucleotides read TGCAGCGTTGAGGTGAGAGCAAACACTGAAGCTTTCTTT. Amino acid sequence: CSVEVRANTEAFF.

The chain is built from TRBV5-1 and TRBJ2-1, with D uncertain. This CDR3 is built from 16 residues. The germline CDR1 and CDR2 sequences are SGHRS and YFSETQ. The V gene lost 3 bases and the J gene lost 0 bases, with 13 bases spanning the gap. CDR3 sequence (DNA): TGCGCCAGCAGCTCTACCGTCTCTAACTCCTACAATGAGCAGTTCTTC. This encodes CASSSTVSNSYNEQFF.

CDR3: CASNHRGTVSGNTIYF. As DNA, the CDR3 is TGTGCCAGCAACCACAGGGGGACCGTCTCTGGAAACACCATATATTTT. V gene TRBV5-8 combines with J gene TRBJ1-3; 8 nucleotides align to TRBD1. The germline V gene has CDR1 SGHTS and CDR2 YDEGEE. The CDR3 covers 16 residues. V was clipped by 6 bases and J by 0 bases; unmatched bases: 8.

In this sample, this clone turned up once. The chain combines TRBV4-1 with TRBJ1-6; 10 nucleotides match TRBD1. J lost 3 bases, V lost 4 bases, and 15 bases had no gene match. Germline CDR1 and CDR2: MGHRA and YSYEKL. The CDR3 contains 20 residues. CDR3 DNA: TGCGCCAGCAGCCCCCGCCCCCGGGACAGGGGATCGGACTATAATTCACCCCTCCACTTT. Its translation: CASSPRPRDRGSDYNSPLHF.

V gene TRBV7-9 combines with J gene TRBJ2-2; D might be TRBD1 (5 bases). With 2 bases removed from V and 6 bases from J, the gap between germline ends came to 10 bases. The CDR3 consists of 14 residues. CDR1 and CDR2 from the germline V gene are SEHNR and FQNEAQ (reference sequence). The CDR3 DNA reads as TGTGCCAGCAGCTTAACGCAGGGATCCGGGGAGCTGTTTTTT. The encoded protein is CASSLTQGSGELFF.

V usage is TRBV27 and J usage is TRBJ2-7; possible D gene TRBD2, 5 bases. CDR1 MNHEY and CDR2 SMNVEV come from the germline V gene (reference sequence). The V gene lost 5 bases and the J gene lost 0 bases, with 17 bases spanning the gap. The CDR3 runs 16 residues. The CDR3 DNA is TGTGCCAGCAGTCCCGGGGTGGGATGGGACTCCTACGAGCAGTACTTC. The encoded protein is CASSPGVGWDSYEQYF.

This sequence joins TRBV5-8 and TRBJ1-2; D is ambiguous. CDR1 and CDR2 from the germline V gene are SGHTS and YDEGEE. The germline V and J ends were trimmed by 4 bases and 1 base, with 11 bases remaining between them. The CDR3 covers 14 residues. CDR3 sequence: CASSQDGINYGYTF. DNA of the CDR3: TGTGCCAGCAGCCAGGACGGGATTAACTATGGCTACACCTTC.

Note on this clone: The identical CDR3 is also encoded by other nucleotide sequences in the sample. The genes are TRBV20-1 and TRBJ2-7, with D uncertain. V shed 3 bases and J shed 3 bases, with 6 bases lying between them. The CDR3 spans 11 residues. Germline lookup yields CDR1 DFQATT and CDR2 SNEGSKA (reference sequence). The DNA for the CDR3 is TGCAGTGCTAGGAACAGCTACGAGCAGTACTTC. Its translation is CSARNSYEQYF.

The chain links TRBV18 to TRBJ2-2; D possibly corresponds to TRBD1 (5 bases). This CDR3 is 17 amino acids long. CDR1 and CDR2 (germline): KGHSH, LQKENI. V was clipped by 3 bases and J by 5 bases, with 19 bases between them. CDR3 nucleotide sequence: TGTGCCAGCTCACCTAAGGAACAGGCACAAGGAACCGGGGAGCTGTTTTTT. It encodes CASSPKEQAQGTGELFF.

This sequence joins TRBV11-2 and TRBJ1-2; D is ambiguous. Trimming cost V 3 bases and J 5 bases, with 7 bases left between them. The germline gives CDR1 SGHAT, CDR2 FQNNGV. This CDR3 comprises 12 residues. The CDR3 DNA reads TGTGCCAGCAGCTTGTCGGGGTATGGCTACACCTTC. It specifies CASSLSGYGYTF.

CDR3 DNA: TGTGCCAGCAGCCAAGGCGGGGGCACCGGGGAGCTGTTTTTT. It encodes CASSQGGGTGELFF. The chain is built from TRBV4-2 and TRBJ2-2; 7 bases agree with TRBD2. The CDR3 runs 14 residues. The V and J ends lost 1 base and 4 bases, in that order; junction bases with no gene match: 0. Germline assignment: CDR1 LGHNA and CDR2 YNFKEQ.

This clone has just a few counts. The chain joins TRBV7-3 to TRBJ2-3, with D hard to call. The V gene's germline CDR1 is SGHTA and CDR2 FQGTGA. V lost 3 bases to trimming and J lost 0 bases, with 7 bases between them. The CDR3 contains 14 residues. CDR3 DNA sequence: TGTGCCAGCAGCTTTGGTCAGAGCACAGATACGCAGTATTTT. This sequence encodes CASSFGQSTDTQYF. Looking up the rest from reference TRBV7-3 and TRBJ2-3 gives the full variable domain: GAGVSQTPSNKVTEKGKYVELRCDPISGHTALYWYRQSLGQGPEFLIYFQGTGAADDSGLPNDRFFAVRPEGSVSTLKIQRTERGDSAVYLCASSFGQSTDTQYFGPGTRLTVL.

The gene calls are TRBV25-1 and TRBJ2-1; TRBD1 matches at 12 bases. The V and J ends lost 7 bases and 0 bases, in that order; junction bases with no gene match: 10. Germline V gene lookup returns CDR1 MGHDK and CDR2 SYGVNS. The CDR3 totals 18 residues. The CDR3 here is CASMESGQGAPSYNEQFF. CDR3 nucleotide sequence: TGTGCCAGCATGGAATCGGGACAGGGGGCTCCCTCCTACAATGAGCAGTTCTTC.

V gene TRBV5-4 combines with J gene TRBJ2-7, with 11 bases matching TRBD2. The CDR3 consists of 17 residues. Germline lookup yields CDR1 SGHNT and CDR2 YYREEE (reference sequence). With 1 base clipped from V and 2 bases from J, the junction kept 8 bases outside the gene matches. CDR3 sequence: CASSLLLTSGSPYEQYF. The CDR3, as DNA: TGTGCCAGCAGCTTGCTTCTTACTAGCGGGAGTCCCTACGAGCAGTACTTC.

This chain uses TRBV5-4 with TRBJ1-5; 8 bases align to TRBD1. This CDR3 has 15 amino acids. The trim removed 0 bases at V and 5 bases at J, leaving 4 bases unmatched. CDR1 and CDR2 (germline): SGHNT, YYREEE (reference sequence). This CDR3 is CASSLGDRNDQPQHF. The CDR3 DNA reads TGTGCCAGCAGCTTGGGGGACAGGAATGATCAGCCCCAGCATTTT.

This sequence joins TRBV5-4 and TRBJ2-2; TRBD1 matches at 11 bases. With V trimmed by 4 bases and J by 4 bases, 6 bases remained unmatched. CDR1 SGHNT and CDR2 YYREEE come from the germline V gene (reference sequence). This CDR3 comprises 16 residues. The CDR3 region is CASSHPGQGGTGELFF. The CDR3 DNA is TGTGCCAGCAGCCATCCGGGACAGGGGGGCACCGGGGAGCTGTTTTTT.